Shown below are 20 T cell receptor beta chains from a single sample sequenced in a study of OX40 agonist ivuxolimab in advanced cancers. Libraries were prepared by immunoSEQ multiplex PCR; TCRdb keeps only in-frame clonotypes and omits some of them. This table holds tens of thousands of clones, roughly nine tenths found once. The specimen comprised CD4+ or CD8+ T cells sorted from blood, sampled in a trial of the OX40 agonist ivuxolimab. These receptors were obtained from an adult with an advanced solid tumor such as melanoma, head and neck, liver or kidney cancer.

CDR3 sequence (DNA): TGTGCCAGCAGTTTGGGACGTAAGCAGTATTTT. Its translation: CASSLGRKQYF. V usage is TRBV27 and J usage is TRBJ2-3; D might be TRBD1 or TRBD2, each matching 5 bases. Germline loops: CDR1 MNHEY, CDR2 SMNVEV (reference sequence). Trimming shortened V by 3 bases and J by 11 bases, and 9 bases separated the two germline ends. This CDR3 comprises 11 residues.

This clone was recorded only once. This chain connects TRBV27 to TRBJ1-4; perhaps TRBD1 as D (5 bases). V lost 7 bases to trimming and J lost 5 bases, with 11 bases between them. Germline lookup yields CDR1 MNHEY and CDR2 SMNVEV (reference sequence). The CDR3 runs to 13 residues. CDR3 amino acids: CASKGTLNEKLFF. The CDR3 nucleotides are TGTGCCAGCAAGGGGACCTTAAATGAAAAACTGTTTTTT. The full variable domain, completed using reference TRBV27 and TRBJ1-4, is EAQVTQNPRYLITVTGKKLTVTCSQNMNHEYMSWYRQDPGLGLRQIYYSMNVEVTDKGDVPEGYKVSRKEKRNFPLILESPSPNQTSLYFCASKGTLNEKLFFGSGTQLSVL.

The chain employs TRBV6-5 and TRBJ2-5; D gene ambiguous. The CDR3 is 14 amino acids. Germline V gives CDR1 MNHEY, CDR2 SVGAGI. Trimming pared 6 bases from V and 0 bases from J, leaving 11 bases between. CDR3 nucleotides: TGTGCCAGCAGCCCCCCCCGGGACCAAGAGACCCAGTACTTC. Amino acid sequence: CASSPPRDQETQYF.

J is TRBJ1-1 and V is TRBV7-9; D perhaps matches TRBD1 (5 bases). Trimming removed 5 bases at V and 3 bases at J, with 13 bases between. The CDR3 contains 14 residues. Per the germline V gene, CDR1 is SEHNR and CDR2 is FQNEAQ (reference sequence). The CDR3 DNA sequence: TGTGCCAGCAGCCCCCAGGGATGGGACACTGAAGCTTTCTTT. Translated: CASSPQGWDTEAFF.

This clone has just one count. The rearrangement uses TRBV5-4 and TRBJ1-4; perhaps TRBD1 as D (6 bases). The CDR3 totals 15 residues. Germline V gives CDR1 SGHNT, CDR2 YYREEE (reference sequence). V lost 3 bases and J lost 7, with 16 bases in between. The CDR3 DNA sequence: TGTGCCAGCAGCTGGGGGGCCCGAGGGAGTGAAAAACTGTTTTTT. This translates into CASSWGARGSEKLFF.

The chain couples TRBV2 to TRBJ1-5; 9 bases are shared with TRBD1. This CDR3 is 15 amino acids long. V dropped 7 bases and J dropped 3; count of bases not matched to a gene: 7. CDR1 SNHLY and CDR2 FYNNEI come from the germline V gene. The CDR3 protein is CASIKDRGLNQPQHF. Written as DNA, the CDR3 is TGTGCCAGCATTAAGGACAGGGGACTCAATCAGCCCCAGCATTTT.

This chain connects TRBV5-1 to TRBJ1-1, with D possibly matching TRBD1 (5 bases). CDR1 is SGHRS and CDR2 is YFSETQ in the germline V gene. The length of the CDR3 is 13 residues. The ends were cut back, 0 bases at V and 5 bases at J, with 8 bases in the middle. The CDR3 is CASSLVGETEAFF. The DNA for the CDR3 is TGCGCCAGCAGCTTGGTGGGGGAAACTGAAGCTTTCTTT.

The chain joins TRBV6-1 to TRBJ2-7; perhaps D is TRBD1 or TRBD2 (5 bases each). Germline V gives CDR1 MNHNS, CDR2 SASEGT. V lost 7 bases and J 3 bases, leaving 16 bases between the germline ends. The CDR3 has 14 amino acids. CDR3 bases: TGTGCCAGCATTAGAGAGGGACGGATCTACGAGCAGTACTTC. Protein sequence: CASIREGRIYEQYF.

This clone was found once. This rearrangement joins TRBV5-1 to TRBJ2-7; no reliable D call. CDR1 is SGHRS and CDR2 is YFSETQ in the germline V gene. Deletions cut 2 bases from V and 2 bases from J, with 8 bases between. This CDR3 is built from 13 residues. This chain's CDR3 is CASSFGQPYEQYF. The DNA for the CDR3 is TGCGCCAGCAGCTTCGGGCAGCCCTACGAGCAGTACTTC.

V is TRBV7-9 and J is TRBJ1-3, with no clear D. The CDR3 has 15 amino acids. The germline CDR1 and CDR2 sequences are SEHNR and FQNEAQ (reference sequence). V was pared by 3 bases and J by 0 bases, with 9 bases between. CDR3 in amino acids: CASSFFLSSGNTIYF. CDR3 DNA sequence: TGTGCCAGCAGCTTTTTCTTGAGCTCTGGAAACACCATATATTTT. The whole variable domain, filled in from reference TRBV7-9 and TRBJ1-3, reads DTGVSQNPRHKITKRGQNVTFRCDPISEHNRLYWYRQTLGQGPEFLTYFQNEAQLEKSRLLSDRFSAERPKGSFSTLEIQRTEQGDSAMYLCASSFFLSSGNTIYFGEGSWLTVV.

This clone was seen many times. The genes are TRBV19 and TRBJ2-2, with 9 bases identical to TRBD1. From germline, CDR1 is LNHDA and CDR2 SQIVND (reference sequence). The CDR3 totals 15 residues. The trim removed 9 bases at V and 1 base at J, leaving 6 bases unmatched. Here the CDR3 DNA reads TGTGCCAGCCGAACAGGGGGCATGAACACCGGGGAGCTGTTTTTT. It translates to CASRTGGMNTGELFF.

The chain joins TRBV15 to TRBJ1-3; no reliable D call. Trimming took off 0 bases at V and 0 bases at J, with 9 bases between the two ends. This CDR3 spans 16 amino acids. CDR1 and CDR2 from the germline V gene are LNHNV and YYDKDF (reference sequence). The CDR3 is CATSRERRFSGNTIYF. The DNA of the CDR3 is TGTGCCACCAGCAGAGAGAGACGCTTCTCTGGAAACACCATATATTTT. Drawing the rest from reference TRBV15 and TRBJ1-3, the complete variable domain is DAMVIQNPRYQVTQFGKPVTLSCSQTLNHNVMYWYQQKSSQAPKLLFHYYDKDFNNEADTPDNFQSRRPNTSFCFLDIRSPGLGDTAMYLCATSRERRFSGNTIYFGEGSWLTVV.

The V and J genes are TRBV7-2 and TRBJ2-3, with TRBD2 identical over 7 bases. CDR1 and CDR2 from the germline V gene are SGHTA and FQGNSA. The junction had 8 bases not matched to a gene; V was cut back by 3 bases and J by 2 bases. The CDR3 contains 16 residues. CDR3 sequence: CASSFNSGFFTDTQYF. CDR3 DNA sequence: TGTGCCAGCAGCTTTAATAGCGGGTTTTTCACAGATACGCAGTATTTT.

V is TRBV7-8 and J is TRBJ2-5; 10 bases match TRBD2. Trimming at V came to 5 bases and at J to 1 base, leaving 13 bases not matched to a gene. Germline CDR1 and CDR2: SGHVS and FQNEAQ. The CDR3 is 18 amino acids. The DNA of the CDR3 is TGTGCCAGCAGCCCCCGGGAGGTAGCGGGGGGATCCCAAGAGACCCAGTACTTC. Its translation: CASSPREVAGGSQETQYF. Together with reference TRBV7-8 and TRBJ2-5, the CDR3 gives the full variable domain: GAGVSQSPRYKVAKRGQDVALRCDPISGHVSLFWYQQALGQGPEFLTYFQNEAQLDKSGLPSDRFFAERPEGSVSTLKIQRTQQEDSAVYLCASSPREVAGGSQETQYFGPGTRLLVL.

On this clone itself: A read error is likely, as this CDR3 ends without the conserved phenylalanine or tryptophan. The DNA is omitted, as the CDR3 cannot be located on it reliably, and the CDR3 follows TCRdb's listing. V usage is TRBV6-1 and J usage is TRBJ2-7; the table gives TRBD1 as D, unverified against the DNA. Germline V gene sequence: CDR1 MNHNS, CDR2 SASEGT. The CDR3 length equals 14 residues, ends included. This CDR3 reads CASTTGTSALSLFI.

V usage is TRBV11-2 and J usage is TRBJ1-1; D might be TRBD1 (5 bases). The V gene's germline CDR1 is SGHAT and CDR2 FQNNGV. V lost 4 bases, J lost 5 bases, and 11 bases lay in between. The CDR3 contains 13 residues. The CDR3 DNA follows: TGTGCCAGCAGCTCCCGACAGAGAACTGAAGCTTTCTTT. Amino acid sequence: CASSSRQRTEAFF.

This rearrangement joins TRBV19 to TRBJ2-6; 9 bases are a match to TRBD1. The germline gives CDR1 LNHDA, CDR2 SQIVND (reference sequence). CDR3 size: 17 residues. The V and J ends lost 9 bases and 2 bases, in that order; junction bases with no gene match: 11. This CDR3 is CASGTGTGFAGANVLTF. Here the CDR3 DNA reads TGTGCCAGCGGGACAGGGACAGGTTTTGCTGGGGCCAACGTCCTGACTTTC.

The chain has TRBV29-1 and TRBJ2-7; TRBD1 aligns across 12 bases. Trimming cost V 4 bases and J 1 base; bases outside gene matches: 2. This CDR3 has 14 amino acids. The germline V gene encodes CDR1 SQVTM and CDR2 ANQGSEA. In DNA form, the CDR3 reads TGCAGCGTTGGGGGACAGGGGGCATCCTACGAGCAGTACTTC. Amino acid sequence: CSVGGQGASYEQYF.

For the CDR3, the DNA is TGTGCCAGCAGAGTCGGAGCGGGCGGGGAGCTGTTTTTT. Protein: CASRVGAGGELFF. The V gene is TRBV6-5, the J gene TRBJ2-2; D is possibly TRBD2 (6 bases). The CDR3 covers 13 residues. Trimming shortened V by 6 bases and J by 7 bases, and 12 bases separated the two germline ends. Germline V gene lookup returns CDR1 MNHEY and CDR2 SVGAGI.

This chain links TRBV10-2 with TRBJ2-7; maybe TRBD2 (6 bases). Trimming removed 6 bases at V and 3 bases at J, with 15 bases between. Germline values: CDR1 WSHSY, CDR2 SAAADI. This CDR3 spans 14 amino acids. CDR3 nucleotide sequence: TGCGCCAGCAGGGAGGGCTATTCCATCTACGAGCAGTACTTC. Translation: CASREGYSIYEQYF.